This TCR beta chain was profiled in a study of blood T cell repertoires in COVID-19. In the study overall: Whether acute or convalescent, the COVID-19 samples came from the United States, Italy and Spain.

Clones were read by immunoSEQ multiplex PCR, and TCRdb kept only the in-frame ones, dropping some. The sample records about 140,000 clones, around nine tenths being singletons. Trimming left V 8 bases short and J 1 base short, with 11 bases between. The CDR3 is 13 amino acids. The germline CDR1 and CDR2 sequences are SGHDN and FVKESK. This receptor was obtained from a human donor in a cohort sampled during active COVID-19. The sample taken for sequencing was peripheral blood. This chain uses TRBV14 with TRBJ1-1; D ambiguous. CDR3 in amino acids: CASRRSGNTEAFF. The CDR3 nucleotides are TGTGCCAGCCGGAGGTCGGGGAACACTGAAGCTTTCTTT.